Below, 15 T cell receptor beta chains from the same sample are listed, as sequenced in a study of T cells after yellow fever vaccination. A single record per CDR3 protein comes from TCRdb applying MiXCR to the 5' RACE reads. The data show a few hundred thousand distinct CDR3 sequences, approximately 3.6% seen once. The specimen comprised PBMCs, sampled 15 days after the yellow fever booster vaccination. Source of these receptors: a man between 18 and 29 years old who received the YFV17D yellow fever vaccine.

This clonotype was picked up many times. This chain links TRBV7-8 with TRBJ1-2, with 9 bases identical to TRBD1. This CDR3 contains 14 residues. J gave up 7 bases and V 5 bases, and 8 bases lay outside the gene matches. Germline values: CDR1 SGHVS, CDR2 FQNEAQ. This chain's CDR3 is CASSVGQGFRGYTF. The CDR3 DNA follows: TGTGCCAGCAGCGTGGGACAGGGTTTTCGTGGCTACACCTTC.

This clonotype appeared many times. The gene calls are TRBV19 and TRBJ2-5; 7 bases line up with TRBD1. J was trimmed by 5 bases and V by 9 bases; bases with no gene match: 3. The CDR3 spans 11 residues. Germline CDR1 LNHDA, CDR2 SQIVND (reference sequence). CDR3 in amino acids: CASAQGETQYF. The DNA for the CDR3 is TGTGCCAGCGCACAGGGGGAGACCCAGTACTTC. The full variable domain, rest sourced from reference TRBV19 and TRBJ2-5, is DGGITQSPKYLFRKEGQNVTLSCEQNLNHDAMYWYRQDPGQGLRLIYYSQIVNDFQKGDIAEGYSVSREKKESFPLTVTSAQKNPTAFYLCASAQGETQYFGPGTRLLVL.

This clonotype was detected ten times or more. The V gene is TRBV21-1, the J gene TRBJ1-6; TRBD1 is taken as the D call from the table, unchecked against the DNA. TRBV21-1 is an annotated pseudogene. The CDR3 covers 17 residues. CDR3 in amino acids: CASSKARGDRGLSPLHF. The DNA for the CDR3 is TGTGCCAGCAGCAAAGCGCGGGGGGACAGGGGGCTTTCACCCCTCCACTTT.

The CDR3 reads CASSPPMVTGANVLTF. CDR3 DNA sequence: TGTGCCAGCTCACCACCAATGGTCACTGGGGCCAACGTCCTGACTTTC. This sequence joins TRBV18 and TRBJ2-6, with D unresolved. Germline assignment: CDR1 KGHSH and CDR2 LQKENI. This CDR3 contains 16 residues. The V gene lost 0 bases and the J gene lost 2 bases, with 8 bases spanning the gap.

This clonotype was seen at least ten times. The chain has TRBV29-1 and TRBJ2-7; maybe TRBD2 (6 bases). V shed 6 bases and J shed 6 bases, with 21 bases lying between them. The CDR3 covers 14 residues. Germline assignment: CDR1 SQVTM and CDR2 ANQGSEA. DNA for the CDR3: TGCAGCGTGGCTTCCGGGAGAAGGTGGACCGAGCAGTACTTC. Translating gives CSVASGRRWTEQYF.

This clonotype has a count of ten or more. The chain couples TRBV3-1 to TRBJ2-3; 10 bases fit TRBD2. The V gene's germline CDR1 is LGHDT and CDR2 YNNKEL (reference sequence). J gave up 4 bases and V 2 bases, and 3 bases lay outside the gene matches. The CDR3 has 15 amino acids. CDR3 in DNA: TGTGCCAGCAGCCAAAGAGCGGGGGGGGCAGATACGCAGTATTTT. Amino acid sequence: CASSQRAGGADTQYF.

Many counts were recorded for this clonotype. The CDR3 DNA follows: TGTGCCAGCAGCCAAGACAGGGACTACGAGCAGTACGTC. Translated: CASSQDRDYEQYV. The gene calls are TRBV14 and TRBJ2-7, with D perhaps matching TRBD1 (5 bases). Germline CDR1 SGHDN, CDR2 FVKESK. Trimming stripped 0 bases from V and 3 bases from J, with 6 bases between. There are 13 residues in the CDR3.

The CDR3 nucleotides are TGTGCCAGTAGGAAGGGTGGAGGGGGGACCTACAATGAGCAGTTCTTC. Its protein product is CASRKGGGGTYNEQFF. This sequence joins TRBV19 and TRBJ2-1; perhaps D is TRBD1 or TRBD2 (6 bases each). V lost 6 bases and J 2 bases, leaving 17 bases between the germline ends. CDR1 and CDR2 (germline): LNHDA, SQIVND (reference sequence). The CDR3 has 16 amino acids. The full variable domain, rest sourced from reference TRBV19 and TRBJ2-1, is DGGITQSPKYLFRKEGQNVTLSCEQNLNHDAMYWYRQDPGQGLRLIYYSQIVNDFQKGDIAEGYSVSREKKESFPLTVTSAQKNPTAFYLCASRKGGGGTYNEQFFGPGTRLTVL.

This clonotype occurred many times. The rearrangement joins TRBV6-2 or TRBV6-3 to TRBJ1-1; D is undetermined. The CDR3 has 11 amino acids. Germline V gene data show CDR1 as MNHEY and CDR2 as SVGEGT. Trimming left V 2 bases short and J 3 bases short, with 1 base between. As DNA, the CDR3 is TGTGCCAGCAGTTACGACACTGAAGCTTTCTTT. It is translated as CASSYDTEAFF.

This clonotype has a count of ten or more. The CDR3 sequence is CASSFGTGYEQYV. CDR3 bases: TGTGCCAGTAGTTTCGGGACAGGTTACGAGCAGTACGTC. This chain connects TRBV19 to TRBJ2-7; 8 bases match TRBD1. Per the germline V gene, CDR1 is LNHDA and CDR2 is SQIVND (reference sequence). V lost 5 bases and J lost 4; bases outside the gene matches: 4. The CDR3 has 13 residues.

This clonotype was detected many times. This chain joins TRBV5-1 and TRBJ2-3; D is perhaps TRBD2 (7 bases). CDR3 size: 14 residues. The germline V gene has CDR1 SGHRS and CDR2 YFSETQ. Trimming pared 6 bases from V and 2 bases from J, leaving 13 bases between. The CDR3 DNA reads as TGCGCCAGCAAGACGGGGGGCCTCACAGATACGCAGTATTTT. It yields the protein CASKTGGLTDTQYF.

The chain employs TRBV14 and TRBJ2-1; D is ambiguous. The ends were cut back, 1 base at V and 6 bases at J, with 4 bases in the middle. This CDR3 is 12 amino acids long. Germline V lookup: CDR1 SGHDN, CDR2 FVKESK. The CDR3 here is CASSQVTNEQFF. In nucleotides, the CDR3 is TGTGCCAGCAGCCAAGTAACCAATGAGCAGTTCTTC.

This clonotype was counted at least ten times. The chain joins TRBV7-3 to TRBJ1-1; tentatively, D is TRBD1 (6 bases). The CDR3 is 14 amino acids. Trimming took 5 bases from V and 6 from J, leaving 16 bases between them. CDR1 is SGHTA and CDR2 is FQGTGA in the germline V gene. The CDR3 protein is CASSPGQPGSEAFF. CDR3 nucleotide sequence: TGTGCCAGCAGCCCCGGACAGCCAGGCTCTGAAGCTTTCTTT.

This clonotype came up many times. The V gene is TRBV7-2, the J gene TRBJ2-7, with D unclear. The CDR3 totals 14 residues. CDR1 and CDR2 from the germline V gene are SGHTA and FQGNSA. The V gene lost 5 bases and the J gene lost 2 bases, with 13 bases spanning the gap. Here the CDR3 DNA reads TGTGCCAGCAGCATACAGCCTCTCCCCTACGAGCAGTACTTC. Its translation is CASSIQPLPYEQYF.

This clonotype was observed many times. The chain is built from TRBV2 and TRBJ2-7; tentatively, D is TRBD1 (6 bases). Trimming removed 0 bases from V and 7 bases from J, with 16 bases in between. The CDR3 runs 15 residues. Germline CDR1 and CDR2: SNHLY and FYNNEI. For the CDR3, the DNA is TGTGCCAGCAGTGAAGCGCCACAGGGTACGGAGGAGCAGTACGTC. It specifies CASSEAPQGTEEQYV.